The subject of this entry is one T cell receptor (beta chain). Profiling relied on immunoSEQ multiplex PCR, and the TCRdb table lists in-frame clones only, not all of them. The table records about 200,000 clones, approximately 94% of them present only once. The V gene's germline CDR1 is SGHNT and CDR2 YYREEE (reference sequence). The germline V and J ends were trimmed by 0 bases and 7 bases, with 13 bases remaining between them. The CDR3 totals 15 residues. The record originates from a study of T cell responses to AZD1222 COVID-19 vaccine. The clonotype comes from an adult who received the MenACWY meningococcal vaccine as a control. The sample in question was peripheral blood, obtained 28 days after the second dose of the MenACWY control vaccine. The chain employs TRBV5-4 and TRBJ2-2, with D possibly TRBD1 on 6 matching bases. The CDR3 DNA sequence: TGTGCCAGCAGCTTGGAGGCAGGGGCTGGCGGGGAGCTGTTTTTT. It yields the protein CASSLEAGAGGELFF.